A single T cell receptor (beta chain) is shown here with its context. The antigen this receptor binds is unknown. Library creation used 5' RACE. Preparation of each TCR library used around 3.5 ug of total RNA. For each sample, cDNA synthesis with SMARTScribe reverse transcriptase was split into eight separate reactions. Unique molecular identifiers containing a 6-nucleotide sample barcode were introduced through template switching during cDNA synthesis. TCRalpha and TCRbeta cDNA was amplified by two nested PCRs of approximately 17 and 9 cycles, with bead purification after each PCR. Before amplification, the cDNA was treated with uracil DNA-glycosylase and purified using the QIAquick PCR purification kit. The second PCR was the step at which Illumina TruSeq-compatible adapters and sample-specific barcodes were added. TapeStation and Qubit were used to check library quality and concentration, and 4.5 to 6 ng of each library was pooled. Sequencing of pooled libraries was carried out on an Illumina HiSeq2500 single-index Rapid Run using 2 x 100 bp reads and custom sequencing primers. The authors processed their data as follows. MiGEC version 1.2.6 was used for UMI-based consensus assembly to correct PCR and sequencing errors. MiXCR version 2.1.1 was used to carry out V(D)J alignment, clonotype assembly and CDR3 extraction. To normalise gene usage, clonotype sharing and MAIT/NKT TCR abundance, the top 1000, 10 000 and 20 000 clonotypes in each sample were analysed. After downsampling to 27 000 UMIs, diversity was calculated as the inverse Simpson index using the vegan R package. Paired Mann-Whitney U tests on discordant twin pairs were used, with Benjamini-Hochberg multiple-testing correction. With the reads reprocessed by TCRdb, a single entry stands for each CDR3 protein sequence and no DNA is reported. V and J calls and clone size were set by TCRdb, not the authors. This sample's listing comprises some 450,000 distinct CDR3 sequences. Clones ranked in the top ten supply about 2.3% of the sample.

The CDR3 has 14 amino acids, counting the end cysteine and phenylalanine. The DNA sequence is not available. From a lookup of the germline V gene (reference sequence), CDR1 and CDR2 are DFQATT and SNEGSKA. These data originate in a study of monozygotic twins with inflammatory bowel disease (dated by TCRdb to the late 2010s). Broadly, across the study: A total of roughly 28 monozygotic twin pairs were included in the full study, comprising nine German pairs (four IBD-concordant, five IBD-discordant) and 19 IBD-discordant Danish pairs. The search for disease-associated traits relied mainly on comparing IBD patients with their genetically identical healthy co-twins within discordant pairs. Each individual had, on average, about 151 000 unique TCRalpha sequences and 181 000 unique TCRbeta sequences available for analysis.

An approximately 2.5 ml peripheral blood sample was drawn into PAXgene tubes per donor and stored at -80°C. Without T cell sorting, total RNA was isolated from whole blood using the PAXgene blood miRNA kit on an automated QIAcube. Peripheral blood from monozygotic twin pairs concordant or discordant for inflammatory bowel disease was subjected to deep TCRalpha and TCRbeta repertoire profiling with unique molecular barcoding. Smoking habits were recorded for all twin pairs, with individuals classified as current, former or never smokers. What the research found in general, with its limitations: The results gave no support for a single strong signal or clonotype linked to IBD. Measured by the inverse Simpson index, TCRbeta repertoire diversity was lower in IBD patients than in their healthy co-twins. Because patients were on differing immunosuppressive treatments, the repertoires may have picked up extra background noise and inter-individual variability. Repertoire similarity did not differ between concordant and discordant twins, which could be due to limited statistical power. Compared with healthy twins, IBD patients shared fewer clonotypes with other individuals, and the difference was most pronounced in patients with signs of disease activity. The analysis was unable to tell different T cell subtypes apart.

Sequencing was done on a sample of blood. In this chain, TRBV20-1 is recombined with TRBJ2-1. This TCR derives from a human donor with ulcerative colitis or Crohn's disease, or a healthy co-twin of an affected twin (not recorded which). The CDR3 reads as follows: CSGAQGRSYNEQFF.